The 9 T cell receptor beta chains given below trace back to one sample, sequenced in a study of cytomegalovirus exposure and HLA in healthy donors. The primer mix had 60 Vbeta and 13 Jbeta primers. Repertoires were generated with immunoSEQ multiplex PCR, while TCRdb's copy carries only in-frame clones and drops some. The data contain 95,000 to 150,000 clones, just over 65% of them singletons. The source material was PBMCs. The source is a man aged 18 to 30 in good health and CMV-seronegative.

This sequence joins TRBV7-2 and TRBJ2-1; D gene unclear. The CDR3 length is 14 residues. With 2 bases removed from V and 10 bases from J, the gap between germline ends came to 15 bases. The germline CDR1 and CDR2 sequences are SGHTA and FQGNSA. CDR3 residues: CASSLILVMSEQFF. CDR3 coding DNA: TGTGCCAGCAGCTTAATCTTGGTTATGAGCGAGCAGTTCTTC.

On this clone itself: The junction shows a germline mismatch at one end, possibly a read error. CDR3 nucleotide sequence: TGTTCCAGCAGCCCTGGGCAGGGACAGCCCGAAGCTTTCTTT. This gives the protein CSSSPGQGQPEAFF. The rearrangement uses TRBV7-9 and TRBJ1-1, with 7 bases matching TRBD1. The CDR3 spans 14 residues. Germline CDR1 reads SEHNR; CDR2 reads FQNEAQ (reference sequence).

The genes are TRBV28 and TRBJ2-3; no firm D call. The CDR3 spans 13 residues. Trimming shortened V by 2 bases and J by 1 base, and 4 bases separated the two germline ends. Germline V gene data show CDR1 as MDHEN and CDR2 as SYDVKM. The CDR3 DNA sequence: TGTGCCAGCAGTTTACTAGGCACAGATACGCAGTATTTT. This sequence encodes CASSLLGTDTQYF.

Here the CDR3 reads CASSRDSSQKTQYF. The CDR3 DNA follows: TGTGCCAGTAGTCGGGATTCCTCTCAGAAGACCCAGTACTTC. This chain uses TRBV19 with TRBJ2-5; TRBD2 might be the D (5 bases). This CDR3 is built from 14 residues. In germline, CDR1 is LNHDA, CDR2 SQIVND (reference sequence). Trimming pared 5 bases from V and 6 bases from J, leaving 16 bases between.

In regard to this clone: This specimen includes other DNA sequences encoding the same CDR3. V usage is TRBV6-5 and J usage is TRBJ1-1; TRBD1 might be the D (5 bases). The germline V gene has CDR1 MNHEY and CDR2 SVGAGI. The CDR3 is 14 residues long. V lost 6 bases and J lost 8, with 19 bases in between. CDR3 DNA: TGTGCCAGCAGCATTACTTGGGGGGTCGCCGAAGCTTTCTTT. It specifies CASSITWGVAEAFF.

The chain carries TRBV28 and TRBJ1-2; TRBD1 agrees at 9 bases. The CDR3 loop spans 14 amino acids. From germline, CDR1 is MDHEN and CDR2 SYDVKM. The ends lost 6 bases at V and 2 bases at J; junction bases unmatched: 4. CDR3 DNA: TGTGCCAGCAGGACCGGGACAGGGAACTATGGCTACACCTTC. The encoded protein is CASRTGTGNYGYTF.

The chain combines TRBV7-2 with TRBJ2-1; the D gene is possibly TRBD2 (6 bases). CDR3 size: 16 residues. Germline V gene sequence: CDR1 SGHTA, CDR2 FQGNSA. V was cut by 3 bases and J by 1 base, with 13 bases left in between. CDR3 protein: CASSLTSMGSYNEQFF. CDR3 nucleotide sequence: TGTGCCAGCAGCTTGACTAGTATGGGATCCTACAATGAGCAGTTCTTC.

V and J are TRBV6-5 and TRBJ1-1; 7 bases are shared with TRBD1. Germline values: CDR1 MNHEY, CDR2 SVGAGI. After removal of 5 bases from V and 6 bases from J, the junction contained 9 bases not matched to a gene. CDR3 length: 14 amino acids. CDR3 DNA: TGTGCCAGCAGTCCCCGGGTTACAGGGGCTGAAGCTTTCTTT. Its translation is CASSPRVTGAEAFF.

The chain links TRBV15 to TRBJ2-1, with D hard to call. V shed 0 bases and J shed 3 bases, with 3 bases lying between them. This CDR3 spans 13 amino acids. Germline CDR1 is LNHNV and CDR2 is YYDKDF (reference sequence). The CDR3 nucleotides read TGTGCCACCAGCAGAGACGTCTACAATGAGCAGTTCTTC. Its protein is CATSRDVYNEQFF.